Given below is one T cell receptor (beta chain) in context. Its antigen is still unknown. The input lacks base qualities; no much larger clone sits a single base away. The library was produced with the immunoSEQ multiplex PCR assay. The multiplex PCR relied on a mix of 60 forward primers for TCR Vbeta segments and 13 reverse primers for TCR Jbeta segments. Amplification of the CDR3 region of rearranged TCR beta genes was performed with a multiplex PCR assay on genomic DNA. Amplified TCR beta libraries were sequenced as 87-base-pair reads on the Illumina HiSeq System. Under the source paper's analysis protocol: Across the 700 or so repertoires, a later analysis counted 60 million to 90 million unique TCR beta chains, 9 million to 14 million of which were shared by at least two donors. A nearest-neighbor algorithm error-corrected the raw reads and collapsed the reads into unique sequences, merging closely related sequences to remove PCR and sequencing errors. To assign V, D and J gene segments, CDR3 sequences were aligned to IMGT reference sequences. For a sequence to be retained, a match of at least six nucleotides to both a V gene segment and a J gene segment was required. Rearrangements were called productive when the CDR3 lacked stop codons and stayed in frame with V and J; all others were non-productive. Following IMGT convention, CDR3 was defined as the stretch from the second conserved V-encoded cysteine up to the conserved J-encoded phenylalanine. Sequences without an unambiguous match to a single V gene segment were excluded from the earlier analysis of over 500 of the donors. An earlier analysis of under 750 of the donors called V segments functional above 56.7% productive rearrangements and segregating when the between-donor standard deviation exceeded 5%. To diagnose cytomegalovirus status from the catalog of TCR beta chain sequences, a statistical classification framework was built. V and J gene assignment, in a later analysis, came from comparing TCR nucleotide sequences with IMGT/GENE-DB human TR gene sequences. A later analysis assigned CDR3 sequences and most-parsimonious VDJ recombination scenarios with the TCRdist pipeline. In a later analysis, each TCR beta chain was defined by its CDR3 amino acid sequence together with its V-gene family, and reads without a unique V-gene family were excluded. In a later analysis, several hundred highly shared, low-generation-probability nucleotide sequences were removed to address suspected cross-contamination and a sequencing artifact. In a later analysis, a clonal expansion index was calculated for each public chain from normalized within-repertoire ranks of inferred template counts. In a later analysis, generation probabilities were computed using a VDJ recombination model fitted to out-of-frame rearrangements, and the results were checked against IGoR. Hypergeometric tests were used in a later analysis to score TCR-TCR, TCR-HLA and TCR-CMV co-occurrence, with a repertoire-size bias correction applied to the TCR pairs. To estimate false discovery rates, a later analysis permuted the HLA or CMV assignments 20 times. In a later analysis, co-occurring TCRs were grouped with DBSCAN, and TCRdist sequence similarity was added when clustering was performed within HLA-allele-positive subsets. For co-occurrence clustering, repertoires with fewer than 30,000 or more than 120,000 public chains were excluded, along with four or five repertoires with anomalous nucleotide sharing. TCRdb provides this immuneACCESS table in a form limited to in-frame rearrangements. Some clones are lacking; in checked studies, under half of them reflect an unresolved V gene, and why the rest are absent is not known. That table is the source of V, J and clone size, and D and trimming were worked out from the DNA. A total of about 180,000 clones appear in this sample, 77% of them only once. Approximately 1.5% of the sample lies in the top ten.

This specimen comes from a study of cytomegalovirus exposure and HLA in healthy donors (dated by TCRdb to the late 2010s). General notes on the study: According to an earlier analysis of a few hundred of the donors, about 170 million T cells yielded 117 million unique TCR beta sequences and about 300 Gb of sequence data. The study used immunosequencing to profile the T cell repertoires of several hundred subjects and linked those repertoires to cytomegalovirus serostatus. Along with the roughly 670-subject first cohort, a separate validation cohort of over a hundred different subjects was used. All discovery cohort repertoires had been generated on a single sequencing platform. To decide whether each TCR beta V gene segment behaved as functional or pseudogenic, an earlier analysis of some 600 of the donors relied on high-throughput TCR beta sequencing. To study patterns of TCR occurrence, a later analysis re-analyzed previously published TCR beta repertoires from 666 donors and added high-resolution HLA genotyping. Roughly 300 gigabases of sequencing data and roughly 80 million unique TCR sequences made up an early release that covered 500 to 650 HLA-typed donors. On average, 235,054 unique TCR beta nucleotide sequences were sequenced per donor among a few hundred genotyped donors of the cohort, with 15% to 20% of those sequences being non-productive. Among the roughly 410 genotyped donors, around 81% belonged to the genetic ancestry cluster associated with self-reported Caucasian donors. Class I and class II HLA loci were covered by the typing at four-digit resolution. The study aimed to test whether signatures of past pathogen exposure could be identified by cataloging public T cell receptors. Several DR-DQ haplotypes were treated as single units for association and clustering because of strong linkage in the cohort. Donor age, sex, ethnicity and CMV serostatus were compiled alongside the repertoire data. A later genetic analysis took genome-wide SNP genotypes for about 65% of the roughly 670 donors and used that subset as a discovery cohort. Typing coverage varied by locus: roughly 629-630 donors for A, B, C, DRB1 and DQB1; under 550 for DQA1; more than 600 for DPA1; around 450 for DPB1. Rather than using new phenotypic data, the later analysis identified candidate immune exposures from TCR beta sequences and from how often those sequences occurred across donors. High-throughput TCR immunosequencing, statistical association of individual TCRs with disease status, and machine learning were combined to predict cytomegalovirus infection status. The study at large found these results: A cluster of highly shared sequence variants was judged likely to be a technical artifact of the sequencing pipeline. Sequencing depth was assumed to be roughly uniform across donors in the presence/absence analyses, though that assumption may not hold. In a later analysis, TCR association rates were found to vary across HLA loci, with the most associated TCRs seen for DRB1 alleles and the fewest for HLA-C alleles. According to a later analysis, parvovirus B19, influenza, CMV and Epstein-Barr virus appeared linked to several top co-occurrence clusters. Correlated functional status among segregating V segments might be attributable to linkage disequilibrium, but an unknown experimental factor could not be ruled out. While some public TCRs were present in many individuals, most TCR sequences turned up only very rarely across donors. Specific HLA alleles were associated with about 17,000 TCR beta sequences at a false discovery rate of 0.05 in a later analysis. V-gene and J-gene trimming of TCR beta chains was associated with a missense DCLRE1C variant in a later genetic analysis, and the association was replicated in an independent cohort. A total of 164 TCR beta chains were listed by the study as associated with cytomegalovirus. Strong co-occurrence of HLA alleles, especially DR and DQ, made assigning TCR associations to individual alleles difficult. HLA typing was unavailable for some donors at each locus, so association tests used only the typed subset. It was suggested by the authors that the approach could potentially be generalized to other disease states and immunological phenotypes. In vitro tests confirmed that a few of the cytomegalovirus-associated TCR beta chains recognize cytomegalovirus antigens. A later genetic analysis reported fewer N-insertions in productive TCRs among donors in an Asian-associated ancestry cluster than the roughly 620-donor mean. In a later analysis, HLA-associated TCR beta chains were found to be more clonally expanded and to have lower generation probabilities than equally common non-associated chains. Some IMGT-functional V segments, including TRBV6-2 and TRBV6-3, could not be distinguished by the 87-base-pair reads and were therefore excluded. Immune exposure information for the cohort was limited to CMV serostatus. A further reported finding was that TCR beta sequences accurately predicted the HLA-A and HLA-B alleles for most subjects in the first cohort. The earlier analysis of approximately 590 of the donors excluded seventeen rarely observed V segments, including chromosome 9 orphons, because counts were too low. Only TCR beta chains were sequenced in this cohort, and the absence of alpha or paired-chain data limited detectable features. In both the original and validation cohorts, the classifier was reported to diagnose cytomegalovirus status with high specificity and sensitivity. A later analysis found that most CMV-associated TCR beta chains appeared HLA-restricted, with HLA associations seemingly driven largely by CMV exposure. Broadly in line with IMGT annotations, most TCR beta V segments showed up in productive rearrangements about 87% or about 30% of the time in an earlier analysis of about 500 of the donors.

In total, 630 or so healthy bone marrow donors made up the cohort. At the time of sampling, every cohort member was nominally healthy, though immune exposures that went unrecorded were likely present. The donor was CMV seronegative and was included in the group of a few hundred seronegative cohort members. A peripheral blood sample was provided by each donor, and peripheral blood mononuclear cells were used for TCR beta sequencing. Genomic DNA was extracted from the blood cell samples with the Qiagen DNeasy Blood Extraction Kit. CDR1 and CDR2 are read off the germline V gene as MGHDK and SYGVNS. From its cysteine to its phenylalanine, the CDR3 spans 12 amino acids. Here the CDR3 DNA is all that survives: 36 bases in frame from base 1. V lost 3 bases and J lost 13 bases; the stretch between them is 12 bases long.

The rearranged chain carries TRBV25-1 and TRBJ1-4; TRBD1 is perhaps the D gene, given 6 matching bases. The TCR was taken from a man younger than 30 in good health and CMV-seronegative. What was sequenced was PBMCs. At the DNA level, the sequence is TGTGCCAGCAGTGACCAGGGACAATTACTGTTTTTT. Protein translation: CASSDQGQLLFF.